The clone carrying this T cell receptor (beta chain) was picked up a small number of times. Its antigen is undetermined. These data come from a study of cytomegalovirus exposure and HLA in healthy donors. In the study overall: Earlier results showed roughly 120 million unique TCR beta sequences derived from approximately 180 million T cells. Findings and limits, study-wide: The authors enumerated over 150 TCR beta chains as linked to cytomegalovirus.

It was with 60 Vbeta and 13 Jbeta primers that the PCR ran. Using immunoSEQ multiplex PCR, the repertoire was profiled, and TCRdb retains in-frame clones only, with some absent. The table shows approximately 190,000 clones, with over 75% occurring only once. Trimming cost V 5 bases and J 3 bases, with 10 bases left between them. CDR1 LNHDA and CDR2 SQIVND come from the germline V gene (reference sequence). The CDR3 extends over 13 amino acids. Healthy bone marrow donors formed the donor group. The sequencing sample was made of PBMCs. The chain joins TRBV19 to TRBJ1-2; D is possibly TRBD1 (5 bases). This receptor was obtained from a man aged 50 or older in good health and CMV-seronegative. CDR3 loop: CASSSNRHYGYTF. The CDR3, as DNA: TGTGCCAGTAGTTCCAACAGGCACTATGGCTACACCTTC.